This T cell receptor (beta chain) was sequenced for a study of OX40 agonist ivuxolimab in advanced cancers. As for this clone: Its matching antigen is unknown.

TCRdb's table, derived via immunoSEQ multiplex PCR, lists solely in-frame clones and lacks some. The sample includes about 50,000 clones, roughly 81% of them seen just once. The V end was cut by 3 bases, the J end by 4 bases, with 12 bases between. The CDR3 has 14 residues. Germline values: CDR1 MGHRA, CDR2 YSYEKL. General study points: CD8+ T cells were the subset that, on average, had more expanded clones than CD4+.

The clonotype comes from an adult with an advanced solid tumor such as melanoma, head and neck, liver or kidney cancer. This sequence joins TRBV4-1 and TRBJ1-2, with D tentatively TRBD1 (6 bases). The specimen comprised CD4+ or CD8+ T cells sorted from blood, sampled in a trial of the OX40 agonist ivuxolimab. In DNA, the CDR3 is TGCGCCAGCAGCCAGAGGCAGGGGTTCTATGGCTACACCTTC. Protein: CASSQRQGFYGYTF.